This T cell receptor beta chain was recorded in a study of CD8 T cells in Susac syndrome. Broader study findings: That the number of individuals in its TCR sequencing and HLA analysis was relatively small was acknowledged by the study.

A note on this clonotype: Antigen unknown.

The CDR3 contains 14 residues. Between the trimmed V and J ends, which lost 3 bases and 7 bases, there was a span of 13 bases. The multiple sclerosis controls consisted of treatment-naive patients with relapsing-remitting disease, either stable or active. Negative isolation was applied to CD8+ and CD4+ T cells, and FACS enrichment was applied to TEMRA cells. A quantity of roughly 0.5 to 1 ug RNA underwent reverse transcription using random hexamers. With immunoSEQ multiplex PCR, TCR beta CDR3 was amplified across 54 Vbeta and 13 Jbeta. TCRdb re-derived calls from the immunoSEQ multiplex PCR reads in MiXCR, one entry per CDR3 protein. Of about 250,000 distinct CDR3 sequences in the sample, just under 95% were seen once.

Material for sequencing was CD4+ T cells from PBMCs. V and J are TRBV12-3 or TRBV12-4 and TRBJ1-5, with D uncertain. The TCR comes from a human donor with multiple sclerosis. CDR3 DNA: TGTGCCAGCAGTTTCTCCTCCGCGAGCCAGCCCCAGCATTTT. It yields the protein CASSFSSASQPQHF.